Each of the 13 T cell receptor beta chains below was sequenced from the same sample in a study of T cells after yellow fever vaccination. TCRdb independently ran MiXCR on the 5' RACE reads; one entry per CDR3 protein. Of about 340,000 distinct CDR3 sequences listed, 8.7% are singletons. Sequenced here: PBMCs, sampled on the day of the first yellow fever vaccination. The receptors stem from a man in his late teens or twenties who received the YFV17D yellow fever vaccine.

This clonotype occurred many times. This chain connects TRBV5-5 to TRBJ2-2; 7 nucleotides match TRBD1. Germline V CDR1 and CDR2: SGHKS, YYEKEE (reference sequence). The length of the CDR3 is 15 residues. The trim removed 5 bases at V and 0 bases at J, leaving 4 bases unmatched. The CDR3 reads CASRRTGANTGELFF. DNA for the CDR3: TGTGCCAGCAGGCGGACAGGCGCGAACACCGGGGAGCTGTTTTTT.

This clonotype was found a few times. CDR3 residues: CASSQVRVSGTGELFF. The DNA for the CDR3 is TGCGCCAGCAGCCAAGTGAGGGTCTCGGGCACCGGGGAGCTGTTTTTT. The chain recombines TRBV4-1 with TRBJ2-2; a weak D match, TRBD2 (5 bases). Trimming left V 1 base short and J 4 bases short, with 13 bases between. The CDR3 sequence is 16 residues long. Germline V gives CDR1 MGHRA, CDR2 YSYEKL.

This sequence joins TRBV4-2 and TRBJ2-3; 7 bases are shared with TRBD2. The CDR3 totals 16 residues. Germline V gene lookup returns CDR1 LGHNA and CDR2 YNFKEQ. Trimming cost V 0 bases and J 2 bases; bases outside gene matches: 5. The CDR3 DNA follows: TGTGCCAGCAGCCAAGAGGGAGGGGCCCCCACAGATACGCAGTATTTT. This sequence encodes CASSQEGGAPTDTQYF.

This chain joins TRBV6-1 and TRBJ2-2; tentatively, D is TRBD2 (6 bases). The length of the CDR3 is 15 residues. CDR1 is MNHNS and CDR2 is SASEGT in the germline V gene. The V end lost 6 bases, the J end lost 10 bases, and 21 bases lay between the germline ends. The CDR3 loop is CASRGRDSALEELFF. CDR3 DNA sequence: TGTGCCAGCAGAGGCAGGGACTCAGCGTTGGAGGAGCTGTTTTTT.

The chain carries TRBV12-3 or TRBV12-4 and TRBJ2-2; D is ambiguous. This CDR3 has 14 residues. V lost 3 bases, J lost 0 bases, and 5 bases lay in between. CDR3: CASSFLANTGELFF. For the CDR3, the DNA is TGTGCCAGCAGTTTTCTAGCGAACACCGGGGAGCTGTTTTTT.

This clonotype was detected a few times. The V call is TRBV6-5, the J call TRBJ1-1, with 8 bases aligning to TRBD1. From germline, CDR1 is MNHEY and CDR2 SVGAGI. The CDR3 covers 15 residues. The ends lost 4 bases at V and 6 bases at J; junction bases unmatched: 10. This CDR3 is CASSSGQGRFAEAFF. CDR3 in DNA: TGTGCCAGCAGTTCCGGACAGGGCCGGTTCGCTGAAGCTTTCTTT.

The table lists this clonotype with a few counts. The genes are TRBV7-9 and TRBJ1-1; unclear D gene. Trimming stripped 5 bases from V and 3 bases from J, with 10 bases between. This CDR3 region has 13 residues. Germline V gene data show CDR1 as SEHNR and CDR2 as FQNEAQ (reference sequence). The CDR3 DNA reads TGTGCCAGCAGCCCTCCAACAGACACTGAAGCTTTCTTT. Protein sequence: CASSPPTDTEAFF.

The chain recombines TRBV5-4 with TRBJ2-3, with 13 bases identical to TRBD2. Germline V gives CDR1 SGHNT, CDR2 YYREEE (reference sequence). After removal of 6 bases from V and 11 bases from J, the junction contained 15 bases not matched to a gene. The CDR3 runs 16 residues. The CDR3 sequence: CASTGGTSGESEEQYF. In nucleotides, the CDR3 is TGTGCCAGCACGGGGGGGACTAGCGGGGAGTCAGAAGAGCAGTATTTT.

This clonotype has at least ten counts. The genes are TRBV4-2 and TRBJ2-4; a weak D match, TRBD2 (6 bases). The CDR3 spans 16 residues. In germline, CDR1 is LGHNA, CDR2 YNFKEQ. Trimming removed 6 bases at V and 1 base at J, with 16 bases between. The CDR3 bases are TGTGCCAGCAGTCCGGGGGTCGTGCCGGCCAAAAACATTCAGTACTTC. Encoded protein: CASSPGVVPAKNIQYF.

The chain employs TRBV7-6 and TRBJ2-3; tentatively, D is TRBD2 (7 bases). The CDR3 loop spans 16 amino acids. CDR1 is SGHVS and CDR2 is FNYEAQ in the germline V gene. V was trimmed by 5 bases and J by 3 bases, leaving 18 bases between them. CDR3 coding DNA: TGTGCCAGCAGCCCCCTGGGGGGGCGGGGGACAGATACGCAGTATTTT. Its translation: CASSPLGGRGTDTQYF.

This clonotype showed up just a few times. The V and J genes are TRBV10-3 and TRBJ1-5; D is perhaps TRBD1 (5 bases). This CDR3 is built from 15 residues. Germline values: CDR1 ENHRY, CDR2 SYGVKD. V was clipped by 8 bases and J by 0 bases, with 14 bases between them. The CDR3 DNA sequence: TGTGCCATCGGTACCGGGACGGATAGCAATCAGCCCCAGCATTTT. Its protein product is CAIGTGTDSNQPQHF.

This clonotype was detected ten times or more. The genes are TRBV6-1 and TRBJ1-1; 8 positions match TRBD1. Germline loops: CDR1 MNHNS, CDR2 SASEGT. Trimming took 8 bases from V and 4 from J; bases not matched to a gene: 12. The CDR3 is made up of 15 amino acids. CDR3 loop: CASDRTGSVVTEAFF. CDR3 nucleotide sequence: TGTGCCAGCGATCGGACAGGGAGTGTGGTCACTGAAGCTTTCTTT.

In this sample, this clonotype turned up a few times. This chain connects TRBV6-5 to TRBJ2-7; D unclear. The CDR3 has 14 residues. The V gene lost 4 bases and the J gene lost 3 bases, with 13 bases spanning the gap. The germline gives CDR1 MNHEY, CDR2 SVGAGI. The CDR3: CASSFAGTLYEQYF. The CDR3 DNA reads TGTGCCAGCAGTTTCGCAGGAACCCTCTACGAGCAGTACTTC.